This T cell receptor beta chain is drawn from a study of T cell responses to AZD1222 COVID-19 vaccine. Study details: Second-dose recipients at about 4 or about 12 weeks were treated as one pooled group. Whole-study results and caveats: Among those given AZD1222, only 5 to 7 were seropositive at baseline. Across spike, vaccine-associated CD4 TCRs were found, dominant at 160-218 and 743-854. Repertoires were collected only later (after the peak T cell response had occurred).

This table comes from immunoSEQ multiplex PCR, and its TCRdb copy is limited to in-frame clones, with some not included. The sample yields about 100,000 clones, about 83% seen once. With respect to this clone: Its specificity is unknown.

The germline CDR1 and CDR2 sequences are SQVTM and ANQGSEA. Germline trimming cut 7 bases from V and 0 bases from J; bases unmatched to any gene: 6. This CDR3 is built from 14 residues. The chain has TRBV29-1 and TRBJ1-1; 9 nucleotides match TRBD1. This material consisted of peripheral blood, taken on day 0 of AZD1222 vaccination. This receptor was obtained from an adult in good health. This chain's CDR3 is CSADRGALNTEAFF. DNA for the CDR3: TGCAGCGCTGACAGGGGGGCTCTGAACACTGAAGCTTTCTTT.